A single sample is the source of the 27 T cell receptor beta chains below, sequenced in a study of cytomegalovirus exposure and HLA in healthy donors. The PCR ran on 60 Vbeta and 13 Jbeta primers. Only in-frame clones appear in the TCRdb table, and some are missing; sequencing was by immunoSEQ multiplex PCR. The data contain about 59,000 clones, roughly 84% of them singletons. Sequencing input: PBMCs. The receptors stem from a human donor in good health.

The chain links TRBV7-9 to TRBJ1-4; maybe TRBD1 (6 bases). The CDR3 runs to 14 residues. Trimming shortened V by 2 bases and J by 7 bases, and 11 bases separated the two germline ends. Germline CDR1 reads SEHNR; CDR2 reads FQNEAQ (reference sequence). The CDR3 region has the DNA TGTGCCAGCAGCTTAAGTACAGGGCCTGAAAAACTGTTTTTT. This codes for CASSLSTGPEKLFF.

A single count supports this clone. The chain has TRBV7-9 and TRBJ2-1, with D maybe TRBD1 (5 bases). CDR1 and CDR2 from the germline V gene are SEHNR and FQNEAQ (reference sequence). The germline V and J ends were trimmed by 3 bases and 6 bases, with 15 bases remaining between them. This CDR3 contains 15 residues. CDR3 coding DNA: TGTGCCAGCAGCTTTTGGCAGGGTGACGCCAATGAGCAGTTCTTC. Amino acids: CASSFWQGDANEQFF.

The DNA of the CDR3 is TGTGCCACCAGCAGAGATAAAATAGAGTATGGCACAGATACGCAGTATTTT. Protein product: CATSRDKIEYGTDTQYF. The V gene is TRBV15, the J gene TRBJ2-3, with D unclear. The CDR3 has 17 amino acids. Trimming removed 0 bases from V and 1 base from J, with 14 bases in between. Per germline, CDR1 LNHNV and CDR2 YYDKDF (reference sequence).

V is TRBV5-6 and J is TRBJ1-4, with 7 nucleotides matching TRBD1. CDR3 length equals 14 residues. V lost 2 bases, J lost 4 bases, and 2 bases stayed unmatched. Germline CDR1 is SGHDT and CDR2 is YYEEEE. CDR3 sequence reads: CASSFGQDNEKLFF. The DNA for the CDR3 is TGTGCCAGCAGCTTCGGACAGGATAATGAAAAACTGTTTTTT.

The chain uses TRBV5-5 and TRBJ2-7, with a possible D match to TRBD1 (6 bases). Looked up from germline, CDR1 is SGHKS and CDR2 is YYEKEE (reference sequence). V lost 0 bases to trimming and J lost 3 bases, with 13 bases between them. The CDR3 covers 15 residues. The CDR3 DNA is TGTGCCAGCAGCTTGGGCCGGGACAACCTCTACGAGCAGTACTTC. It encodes CASSLGRDNLYEQYF.

CDR3 region: CASSQGLRDYGYTF. As DNA, the CDR3 is TGCGCCAGCAGCCAGGGTCTCCGGGACTATGGCTACACCTTC. The rearrangement links TRBV4-3 to TRBJ1-2; no firm D call. The germline V and J ends were trimmed by 3 bases and 3 bases, with 11 bases remaining between them. The CDR3 has 14 residues. From germline, CDR1 is LGHNA and CDR2 YSLEER.

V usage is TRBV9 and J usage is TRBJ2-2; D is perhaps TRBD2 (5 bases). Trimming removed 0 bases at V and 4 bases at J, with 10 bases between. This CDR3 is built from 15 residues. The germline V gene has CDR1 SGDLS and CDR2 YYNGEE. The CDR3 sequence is CASSVDRGITGELFF. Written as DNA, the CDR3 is TGTGCCAGCAGCGTAGATCGGGGAATCACCGGGGAGCTGTTTTTT. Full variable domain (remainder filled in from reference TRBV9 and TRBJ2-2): DSGVTQTPKHLITATGQRVTLRCSPRSGDLSVYWYQQSLDQGLQFLIQYYNGEERAKGNILERFSAQQFPDLHSELNLSSLELGDSALYFCASSVDRGITGELFFGEGSRLTVL.

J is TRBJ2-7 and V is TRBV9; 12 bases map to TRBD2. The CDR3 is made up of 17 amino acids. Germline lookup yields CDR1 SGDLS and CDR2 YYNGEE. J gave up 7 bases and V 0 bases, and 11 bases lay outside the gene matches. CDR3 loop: CASSVGLAGVEGGEQYF. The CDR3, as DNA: TGTGCCAGCAGCGTAGGACTAGCGGGAGTGGAGGGCGGGGAGCAGTACTTC.

The CDR3 DNA reads as TGCGCCAGCAGCCAAGAAGCCGAAAGCTCCTACAATGAGCAGTTCTTC. This encodes CASSQEAESSYNEQFF. The chain joins TRBV4-3 to TRBJ2-1, with no clear D. The CDR3 sequence is 16 residues long. Trimming stripped 0 bases from V and 0 bases from J, with 9 bases between. The germline V gene has CDR1 LGHNA and CDR2 YSLEER.

In DNA form, the CDR3 reads TGTGCCTGGGGCGCCCGGGACAGGTGGGGGGGCTACACCTTC. It translates to CAWGARDRWGGYTF. The genes are TRBV30 and TRBJ1-2, with TRBD1 identical over 8 bases. Germline V lookup: CDR1 GTSNPN, CDR2 SVGIG (reference sequence). V shed 5 bases, J shed 8 bases, and the junction held 13 bases outside the gene matches. The length of the CDR3 is 14 residues.

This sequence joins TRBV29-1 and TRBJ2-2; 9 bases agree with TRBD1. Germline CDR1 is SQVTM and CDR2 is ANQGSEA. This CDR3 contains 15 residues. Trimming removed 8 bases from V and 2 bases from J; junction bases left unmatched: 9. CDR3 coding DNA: TGCAGCATACGGAGGGACAGGGAAAACACCGGGGAGCTGTTTTTT. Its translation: CSIRRDRENTGELFF.

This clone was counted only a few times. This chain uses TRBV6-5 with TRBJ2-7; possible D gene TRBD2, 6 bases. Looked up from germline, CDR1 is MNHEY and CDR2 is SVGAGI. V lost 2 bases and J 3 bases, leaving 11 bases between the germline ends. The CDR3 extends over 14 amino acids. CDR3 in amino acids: CASSYRGTNYEQYF. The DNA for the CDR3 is TGTGCCAGCAGTTACCGGGGGACCAACTACGAGCAGTACTTC.

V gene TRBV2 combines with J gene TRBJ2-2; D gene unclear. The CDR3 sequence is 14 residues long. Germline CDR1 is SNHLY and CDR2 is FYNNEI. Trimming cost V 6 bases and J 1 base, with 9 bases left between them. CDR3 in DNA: TGTGCCAGCAGCAAAACAAAGAACACCGGGGAGCTGTTTTTT. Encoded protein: CASSKTKNTGELFF.

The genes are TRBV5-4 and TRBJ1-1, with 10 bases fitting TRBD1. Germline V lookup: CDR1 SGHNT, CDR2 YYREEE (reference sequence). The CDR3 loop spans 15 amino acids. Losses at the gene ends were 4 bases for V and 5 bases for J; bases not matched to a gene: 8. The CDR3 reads CASSLGGTGDTEAFF. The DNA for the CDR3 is TGTGCCAGCAGCCTAGGGGGGACAGGGGATACTGAAGCTTTCTTT.

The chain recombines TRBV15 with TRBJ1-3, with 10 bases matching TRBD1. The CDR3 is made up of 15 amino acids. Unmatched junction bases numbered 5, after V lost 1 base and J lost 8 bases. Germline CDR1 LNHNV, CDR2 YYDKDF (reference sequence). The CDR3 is CATSRGGQGMDTIYF. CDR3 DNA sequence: TGTGCCACCAGCAGAGGGGGACAGGGGATGGACACCATATATTTT.

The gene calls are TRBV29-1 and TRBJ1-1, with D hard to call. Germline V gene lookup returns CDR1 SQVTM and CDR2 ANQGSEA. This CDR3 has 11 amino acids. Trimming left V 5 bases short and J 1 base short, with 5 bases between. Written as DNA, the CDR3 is TGCAGCGTTCCGTCGAACACTGAAGCTTTCTTT. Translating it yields CSVPSNTEAFF.

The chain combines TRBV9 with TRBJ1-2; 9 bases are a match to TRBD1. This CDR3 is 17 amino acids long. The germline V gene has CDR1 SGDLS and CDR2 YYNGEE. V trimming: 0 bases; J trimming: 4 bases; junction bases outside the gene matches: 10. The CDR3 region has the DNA TGTGCCAGCAGCGTAGGGACAGGGGAGTCTCGGGTCTATGGCTACACCTTC. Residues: CASSVGTGESRVYGYTF.

CDR3 in DNA: TGTGCCAGCAGCGATCCGACAGGGGGCGATAATACGCAGTATTTT. Its translation: CASSDPTGGDNTQYF. The V call is TRBV25-1, the J call TRBJ2-3; 10 nucleotides align to TRBD1. This CDR3 spans 15 amino acids. The ends lost 6 bases at V and 7 bases at J; junction bases unmatched: 10. The germline gives CDR1 MGHDK, CDR2 SYGVNS.

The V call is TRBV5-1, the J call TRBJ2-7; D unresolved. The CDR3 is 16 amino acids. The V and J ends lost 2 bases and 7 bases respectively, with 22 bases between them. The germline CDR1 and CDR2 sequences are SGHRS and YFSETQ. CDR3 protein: CASSFSPPALRSEQYF. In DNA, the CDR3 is TGCGCCAGCAGCTTTTCTCCACCCGCACTACGCTCAGAGCAGTACTTC. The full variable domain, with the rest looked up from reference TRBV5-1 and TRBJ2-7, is KAGVTQTPRYLIKTRGQQVTLSCSPISGHRSVSWYQQTPGQGLQFLFEYFSETQRNKGNFPGRFSGRQFSNSRSEMNVSTLELGDSALYLCASSFSPPALRSEQYFGPGTRLTVT.

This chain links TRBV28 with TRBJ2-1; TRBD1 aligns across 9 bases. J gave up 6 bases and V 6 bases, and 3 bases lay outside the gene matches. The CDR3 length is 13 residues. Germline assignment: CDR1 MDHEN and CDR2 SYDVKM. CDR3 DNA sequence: TGTGCCAGCAGGGGACAGGGAGCCAATGAGCAGTTCTTC. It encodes CASRGQGANEQFF.

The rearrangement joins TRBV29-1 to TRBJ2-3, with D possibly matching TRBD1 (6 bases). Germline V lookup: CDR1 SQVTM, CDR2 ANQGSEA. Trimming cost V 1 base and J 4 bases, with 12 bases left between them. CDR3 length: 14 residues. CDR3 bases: TGCAGCGTTGAAGTGGTACAGGGTGCAGATACGCAGTATTTT. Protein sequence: CSVEVVQGADTQYF.

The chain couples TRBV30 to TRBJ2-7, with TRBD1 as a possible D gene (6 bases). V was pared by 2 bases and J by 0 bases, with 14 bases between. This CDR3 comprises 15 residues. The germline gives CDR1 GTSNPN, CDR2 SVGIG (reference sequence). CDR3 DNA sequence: TGTGCCTGGAGTAGAGGGGGATCCCTCTCCTACGAGCAGTACTTC. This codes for CAWSRGGSLSYEQYF.

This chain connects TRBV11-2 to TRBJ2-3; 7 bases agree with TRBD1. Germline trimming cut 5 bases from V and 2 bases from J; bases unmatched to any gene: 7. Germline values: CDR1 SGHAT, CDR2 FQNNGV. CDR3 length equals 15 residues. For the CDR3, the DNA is TGTGCCAGCAGCCTCCGGGGACAGTTCACAGATACGCAGTATTTT. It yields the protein CASSLRGQFTDTQYF.

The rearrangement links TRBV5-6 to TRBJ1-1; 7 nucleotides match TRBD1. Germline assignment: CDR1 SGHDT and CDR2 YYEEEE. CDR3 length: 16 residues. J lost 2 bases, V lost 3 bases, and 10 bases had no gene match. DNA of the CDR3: TGTGCCAGCAGCTCGTTACTTACAGGGGTTAACACTGAAGCTTTCTTT. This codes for CASSSLLTGVNTEAFF.

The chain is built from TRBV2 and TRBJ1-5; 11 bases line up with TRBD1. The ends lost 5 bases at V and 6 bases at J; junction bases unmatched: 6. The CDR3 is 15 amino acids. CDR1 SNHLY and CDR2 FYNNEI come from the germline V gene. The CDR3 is CASSPGQGVLQPQHF. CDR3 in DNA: TGTGCCAGCAGTCCGGGACAGGGGGTACTTCAGCCCCAGCATTTT.

Here the CDR3 DNA reads TGTGCCAGCAGCCTCCGGGACCGGGGGGGCATTCAGTACTTC. Its protein is CASSLRDRGGIQYF. This chain uses TRBV7-2 with TRBJ2-4; 8 bases are a match to TRBD2. CDR1 is SGHTA and CDR2 is FQGNSA in the germline V gene. V was pared by 5 bases and J by 9 bases, with 9 bases of the junction left unmatched. The length of the CDR3 is 14 residues.

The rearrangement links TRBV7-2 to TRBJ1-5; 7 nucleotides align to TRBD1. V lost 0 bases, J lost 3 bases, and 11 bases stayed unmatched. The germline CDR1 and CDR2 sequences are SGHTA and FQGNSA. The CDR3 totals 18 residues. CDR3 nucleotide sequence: TGTGCCAGCAGCTTAGCGCCTAATACAGGGGCCGACAATCAGCCCCAGCATTTT. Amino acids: CASSLAPNTGADNQPQHF.